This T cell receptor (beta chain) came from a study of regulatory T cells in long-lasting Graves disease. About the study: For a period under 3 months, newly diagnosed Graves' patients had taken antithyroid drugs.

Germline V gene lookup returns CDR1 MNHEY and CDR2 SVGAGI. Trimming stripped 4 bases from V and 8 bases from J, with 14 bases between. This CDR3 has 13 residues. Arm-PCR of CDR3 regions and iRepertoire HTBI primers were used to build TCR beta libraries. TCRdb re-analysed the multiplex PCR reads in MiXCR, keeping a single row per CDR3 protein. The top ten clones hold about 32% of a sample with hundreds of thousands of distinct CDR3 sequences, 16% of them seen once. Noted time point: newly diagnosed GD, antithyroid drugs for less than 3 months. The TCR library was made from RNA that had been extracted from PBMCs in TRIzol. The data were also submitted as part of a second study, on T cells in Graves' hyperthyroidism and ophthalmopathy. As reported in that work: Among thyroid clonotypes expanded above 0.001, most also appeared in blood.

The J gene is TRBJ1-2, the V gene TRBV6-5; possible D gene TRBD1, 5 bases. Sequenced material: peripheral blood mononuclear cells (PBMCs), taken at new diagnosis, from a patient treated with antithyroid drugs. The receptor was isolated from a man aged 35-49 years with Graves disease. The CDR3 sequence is CASSSGGVSGYTF. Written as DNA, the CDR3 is TGTGCCAGCAGTTCTGGAGGGGTCTCAGGCTACACCTTC.